Each of the 29 T cell receptor beta chains below was sequenced from the same sample in a study of blood T cell repertoires in COVID-19. TCRdb's table, derived via immunoSEQ multiplex PCR, lists solely in-frame clones and lacks some. Among 200,000 to 250,000 clones, less than 90% were seen once, and the ten largest hold roughly 2%. The sequencing sample was made of peripheral blood. The receptors were sampled from a man aged 40-49 years with active or convalescent COVID-19.

This clone was detected once. The chain is built from TRBV10-2 and TRBJ2-3; 8 bases align to TRBD2. This CDR3 comprises 14 residues. Per the germline V gene, CDR1 is WSHSY and CDR2 is SAAADI. Unmatched junction bases numbered 8, after V lost 7 bases and J lost 5 bases. DNA for the CDR3: TGCGCCAGCATTGCGGGAGGAGGTAAAGATACGCAGTATTTT. Residues: CASIAGGGKDTQYF.

The chain links TRBV3-1 (or the pseudogene TRBV3-2) to TRBJ2-7; D is possibly TRBD1 (6 bases). Per germline, CDR1 LGHDT and CDR2 YNNKEL (reference sequence). This CDR3 is built from 13 residues. V was pared by 0 bases and J by 6 bases, with 9 bases between. CDR3 coding DNA: TGTGCCAGCAGCCAAGACAGGGGCCTCGAGCAGTACTTC. Translation gives CASSQDRGLEQYF.

The sample holds a few counts of this clone. The chain combines TRBV6-6 with TRBJ1-2; D gene uncertain. This CDR3 is 11 amino acids long. V was trimmed by 7 bases and J by 2 bases, leaving 5 bases between them. CDR1 and CDR2 (germline): MNHNY, SVGAGI (reference sequence). CDR3 loop: CASNGNYGYTF. Here the CDR3 DNA reads TGTGCCAGCAACGGGAACTATGGCTACACCTTC.

The chain recombines TRBV11-3 with TRBJ2-7; D is unresolved. The CDR3 has 13 amino acids. The germline V gene has CDR1 SGHNT and CDR2 YENEEA. V was cut by 0 bases and J by 6 bases, with 9 bases left in between. As DNA, the CDR3 is TGTGCCAGCAGCTTAGATGCCGAAGCCGAGCAGTACTTC. Translation gives CASSLDAEAEQYF.

This chain uses TRBV5-1 with TRBJ1-5; 7 bases agree with TRBD1. Trimming cost V 0 bases and J 7 bases; bases outside gene matches: 4. This CDR3 contains 14 residues. The germline V gene has CDR1 SGHRS and CDR2 YFSETQ. CDR3 DNA sequence: TGCGCCAGCAGCTTGGACGGAGGGGGCCAGCCCCAGCATTTT. Amino acids: CASSLDGGGQPQHF.

On this clone: The sample has other DNA sequences that encode this CDR3 too. V and J are TRBV7-9 and TRBJ1-1; no definite D call. Germline V gives CDR1 SEHNR, CDR2 FQNEAQ (reference sequence). This CDR3 region has 13 residues. V lost 4 bases and J lost 0, with 6 bases in between. DNA of the CDR3: TGTGCCAGCAGCTCAACGGTGAACACTGAAGCTTTCTTT. Protein sequence: CASSSTVNTEAFF.

The CDR3 loop is CSVEWAGGSSYNEQFF. The CDR3 DNA is TGCAGCGTTGAATGGGCGGGAGGGAGCTCCTACAATGAGCAGTTCTTC. The V and J genes are TRBV29-1 and TRBJ2-1; 9 positions match TRBD2. V dropped 2 bases and J dropped 0; count of bases not matched to a gene: 5. Germline CDR1 reads SQVTM; CDR2 reads ANQGSEA. The CDR3 is made up of 16 amino acids.

J is TRBJ2-3 and V is TRBV5-1; D gene unclear. The CDR3 has 14 residues. V was cut by 0 bases and J by 1 base, with 6 bases left in between. Germline CDR1 and CDR2: SGHRS and YFSETQ. The CDR3 protein is CASSLERGTDTQYF. The CDR3 nucleotides read TGCGCCAGCAGCTTGGAACGGGGCACAGATACGCAGTATTTT. Full variable domain (rest looked up from reference TRBV5-1 and TRBJ2-3): KAGVTQTPRYLIKTRGQQVTLSCSPISGHRSVSWYQQTPGQGLQFLFEYFSETQRNKGNFPGRFSGRQFSNSRSEMNVSTLELGDSALYLCASSLERGTDTQYFGPGTRLTVL.

The chain employs TRBV7-9 and TRBJ2-5, with 8 bases aligning to TRBD2. V shed 5 bases, J shed 5 bases, and the junction held 7 bases outside the gene matches. Germline V gene sequence: CDR1 SEHNR, CDR2 FQNEAQ (reference sequence). The CDR3 runs to 14 residues. As DNA, the CDR3 is TGTGCCAGCAGCCCCGGGGGGGGCCACGAGACCCAGTACTTC. Encoded protein: CASSPGGGHETQYF.

This clone was seen a single time. CDR3 amino acids: CASSEARLAGYEQYF. The CDR3 DNA reads as TGTGCCAGCAGTGAAGCGAGACTAGCGGGATACGAGCAGTACTTC. The gene calls are TRBV6-1 and TRBJ2-7; 11 bases are a match to TRBD2. Germline CDR1 reads MNHNS; CDR2 reads SASEGT. The length of the CDR3 is 15 residues. V dropped 0 bases and J dropped 4; count of bases not matched to a gene: 2.

This chain joins TRBV6-2 or TRBV6-3 and TRBJ1-6; possible D gene TRBD1, 6 bases. The V gene lost 6 bases and the J gene lost 6 bases, with 9 bases spanning the gap. Germline V gives CDR1 MNHEY, CDR2 SVGEGT. The CDR3 covers 13 residues. CDR3 nucleotides: TGTGCCAGCAGCTTGGACAGTAATTCACCCCTCCACTTT. It encodes CASSLDSNSPLHF.

The chain recombines TRBV19 with TRBJ1-5; no firm D call. Trimming pared 7 bases from V and 2 bases from J, leaving 6 bases between. Germline lookup yields CDR1 LNHDA and CDR2 SQIVND (reference sequence). CDR3 length: 12 amino acids. DNA of the CDR3: TGTGCCAGTACCCAGGGCAATCAGCCCCAGCATTTT. Translated, it gives CASTQGNQPQHF.

This sequence joins TRBV19 and TRBJ1-1, with unresolved D. Germline V gene lookup returns CDR1 LNHDA and CDR2 SQIVND (reference sequence). Trimming stripped 3 bases from V and 0 bases from J, with 8 bases between. The CDR3 sequence is 14 residues long. Here the CDR3 reads CASSIPGMNTEAFF. The CDR3 coding sequence is TGTGCCAGTAGTATTCCGGGGATGAACACTGAAGCTTTCTTT.

This chain links TRBV11-3 with TRBJ1-4; TRBD1 matches at 7 bases. Per the germline V gene, CDR1 is SGHNT and CDR2 is YENEEA. The CDR3 has 15 residues. The J segment lost 3 bases and the V segment lost 0 bases, leaving 1 base of the junction unmatched. CDR3 sequence (DNA): TGTGCCAGCAGCTTAGAAGGGACAGCTAATGAAAAACTGTTTTTT. It is translated as CASSLEGTANEKLFF.

This chain links TRBV4-1 with TRBJ1-5, with a tentative D call TRBD1 (5 bases). Germline V gene data show CDR1 as MGHRA and CDR2 as YSYEKL. Trimming removed 1 base from V and 0 bases from J, with 13 bases in between. This CDR3 is built from 17 residues. Here the CDR3 DNA reads TGCGCCAGCAGCCAAGGGGGCCCAGGTGATAGCAATCAGCCCCAGCATTTT. It yields the protein CASSQGGPGDSNQPQHF.

The chain joins TRBV2 to TRBJ1-6; unclear D gene. Germline V gene sequence: CDR1 SNHLY, CDR2 FYNNEI. This CDR3 has 14 residues. V shed 8 bases and J shed 0 bases, with 8 bases lying between them. The CDR3 here is CASYSSSYNSPLHF. CDR3 bases: TGTGCCAGCTACTCTAGCTCCTATAATTCACCCCTCCACTTT.

The chain is built from TRBV7-8 and TRBJ1-5; weak D call: TRBD1 (5 bases). Germline assignment: CDR1 SGHVS and CDR2 FQNEAQ. The CDR3 sequence is 13 residues long. The ends were cut back, 1 base at V and 15 bases at J, with 16 bases in the middle. CDR3 amino acids: CASSLGQGTGRHF. DNA for the CDR3: TGTGCCAGCAGCTTAGGCCAGGGAACGGGCCGGCATTTT.

The chain recombines TRBV11-2 with TRBJ1-2; D call uncertain. Germline-derived CDR1 and CDR2 are SGHAT and FQNNGV. The germline V and J ends were trimmed by 5 bases and 2 bases, with 18 bases remaining between them. The CDR3 totals 16 residues. CDR3 bases: TGTGCCAGCAGCCAATCGGTGGGGAGAATAAACTATGGCTACACCTTC. Amino acid sequence: CASSQSVGRINYGYTF.

This chain joins TRBV25-1 and TRBJ1-1; 7 bases line up with TRBD1. CDR1 and CDR2 from the germline V gene are MGHDK and SYGVNS. The V segment lost 3 bases and the J segment 8 bases; nucleotides outside the gene matches: 12. The CDR3 loop spans 15 amino acids. The CDR3 nucleotides read TGTGCCAGCAGTGATAGGTCAGGAGGGGGCGAGGAAGCTTTCTTT. Protein product: CASSDRSGGGEEAFF.

This sequence joins TRBV7-2 and TRBJ2-5; D is undetermined. From germline, CDR1 is SGHTA and CDR2 FQGNSA. The CDR3 is 14 amino acids. V lost 1 base and J 1 base, leaving 7 bases between the germline ends. CDR3 sequence (DNA): TGTGCCAGCAGCTTAGTTCACACCCAAGAGACCCAGTACTTC. Translation gives CASSLVHTQETQYF.

The V gene is TRBV6-1, the J gene TRBJ1-2, with 10 bases aligning to TRBD1. The CDR3 covers 16 residues. With 0 bases clipped from V and 5 bases from J, the junction kept 6 bases outside the gene matches. CDR1 MNHNS and CDR2 SASEGT come from the germline V gene. The CDR3 DNA follows: TGTGCCAGCAGTGAAGCGACAGGGGGCAGTGGGTATGGCTACACCTTC. Residues: CASSEATGGSGYGYTF.

This clone appeared a few times. V is TRBV19 and J is TRBJ1-2; 7 nucleotides line up with TRBD1. With V trimmed by 0 bases and J by 7 bases, 8 bases remained unmatched. Germline V CDR1 and CDR2: LNHDA, SQIVND (reference sequence). The CDR3 is 15 residues long. The CDR3 spells CASSIDGRGASGYTF. CDR3 coding DNA: TGTGCCAGTAGTATAGACGGCAGGGGGGCTTCTGGCTACACCTTC.

The chain is built from TRBV3-1 (or the pseudogene TRBV3-2) and TRBJ1-3; 9 positions agree with TRBD1. Germline lookup yields CDR1 LGHDT and CDR2 YNNKEL (reference sequence). Trimming at V came to 4 bases and at J to 0 bases, leaving 7 bases not matched to a gene. This CDR3 spans 17 amino acids. CDR3 nucleotide sequence: TGTGCCAGCAGCCCCCGGACAGGGGTATTCTCTGGAAACACCATATATTTT. Encoded protein: CASSPRTGVFSGNTIYF.

Comments on this clone: This CDR3 is also generated by other DNA sequences in the sample. This chain joins TRBV5-6 and TRBJ1-3; no definite D call. The germline V and J ends were trimmed by 2 bases and 4 bases, with 7 bases remaining between them. Germline values: CDR1 SGHDT, CDR2 YYEEEE. This CDR3 has 13 amino acids. The CDR3 is CASSFLQGNTIYF. The CDR3 nucleotides are TGTGCCAGCAGCTTTCTACAGGGAAACACCATATATTTT.

The CDR3, as DNA: TGTGCCAGGTCGGAGGGTGGATTTACTGAAGCTTTCTTT. Its protein product is CARSEGGFTEAFF. V gene TRBV2 combines with J gene TRBJ1-1; D not resolved. V was trimmed by 9 bases and J by 5 bases, leaving 16 bases between them. The CDR3 has 13 amino acids. Germline V lookup: CDR1 SNHLY, CDR2 FYNNEI.

This clone appeared once. The chain recombines TRBV19 with TRBJ2-7, with TRBD2 identical over 9 bases. The length of the CDR3 is 14 residues. V trimming: 7 bases; J trimming: 4 bases; junction bases outside the gene matches: 8. CDR1 is LNHDA, CDR2 SQIVND, per germline (reference sequence). The CDR3 here is CASKPGLAFYEQYF. For the CDR3, the DNA is TGTGCCAGTAAACCGGGACTAGCCTTTTACGAGCAGTACTTC.

V gene TRBV5-1 combines with J gene TRBJ2-2; 12 bases agree with TRBD2. Per the germline V gene, CDR1 is SGHRS and CDR2 is YFSETQ. V shed 1 base, J shed 4 bases, and the junction held 2 bases outside the gene matches. The CDR3 contains 16 residues. The CDR3 reads CASSLRLAGVTGELFF. For the CDR3, the DNA is TGCGCCAGCAGCTTGCGACTAGCGGGAGTCACCGGGGAGCTGTTTTTT.

V gene TRBV30 combines with J gene TRBJ1-1, with unresolved D. The V gene's germline CDR1 is GTSNPN and CDR2 SVGIG (reference sequence). Deletions cut 5 bases from V and 0 bases from J, with 4 bases between. This CDR3 spans 11 amino acids. CDR3 DNA: TGTGCCTGGGGCATGAACACTGAAGCTTTCTTT. Translated: CAWGMNTEAFF.

In nucleotides, the CDR3 is TGTGCCAGCAGTCAAAGCCGAGACTATGGCTACACCTTC. Protein product: CASSQSRDYGYTF. The gene calls are TRBV2 and TRBJ1-2; D gene ambiguous. CDR1 is SNHLY, CDR2 FYNNEI, per germline. V was pared by 5 bases and J by 3 bases, with 10 bases between. The length of the CDR3 is 13 residues. Filled out from reference TRBV2 and TRBJ1-2, the complete variable domain reads EPEVTQTPSHQVTQMGQEVILRCVPISNHLYFYWYRQILGQKVEFLVSFYNNEISEKSEIFDDQFSVERPDGSNFTLKIRSTKLEDSAMYFCASSQSRDYGYTFGSGTRLTVV.